This TCR beta chain derives from a study of blood T cell repertoires in COVID-19. Overall study: Samples taken during acute and convalescent COVID-19 were collected in the United States, Italy and Spain. PBMCs, B-cell-depleted T cells, or T cells were the source of the cDNA or gDNA that made up the material.

Original analysis: Reference gene primers were amplified, and this amplification served to estimate nucleated cell counts. Repertoires were generated with immunoSEQ multiplex PCR, while TCRdb's copy carries only in-frame clones and drops some. The D gene and trimming were derived from the DNA, and the V and J assignments and clone size from that table. The data contain about 310,000 clones, roughly 89% of them seen just once; the ten biggest clones take up roughly 1%. Followed over time, Seattle patients had been enrolled while infection was active. Germline assignment: CDR1 SGHRS and CDR2 YFSETQ. CDR3 size: 16 residues. Trimming took 3 bases from V and 4 from J; bases not matched to a gene: 9.

The sample comprised peripheral blood. This TCR was sampled from a woman between 40 and 50 years old with COVID-19, enrolled during active disease. The chain uses TRBV5-1 and TRBJ2-5; 10 nucleotides match TRBD2. The CDR3 nucleotides read TGCGCCAGCAGCTCCCTAAGTTTAGCGGGGGGAGAGACCCAGTACTTC. It encodes CASSSLSLAGGETQYF.